Listed here are 24 T cell receptor beta chains from one sample, sequenced in a study of T cell responses to AZD1222 COVID-19 vaccine. Sequenced by immunoSEQ multiplex PCR; TCRdb stores in-frame clones only, minus some. Here the sample spans roughly 140,000 clones, approximately 94% being singletons. The sample was peripheral blood, taken on day 0 of AZD1222 vaccination. These TCRs come from an adult in good health.

The chain links TRBV9 to TRBJ2-7, with no clear D. From germline, CDR1 is SGDLS and CDR2 YYNGEE. CDR3 length: 13 residues. The V gene lost 0 bases and the J gene lost 6 bases, with 10 bases spanning the gap. The CDR3 spells CASSVGYGSEQYF. The CDR3 DNA follows: TGTGCCAGCAGCGTAGGATACGGAAGCGAGCAGTACTTC.

V gene TRBV7-9 combines with J gene TRBJ2-1, with D hard to call. The CDR3 has 12 amino acids. CDR1 and CDR2 from the germline V gene are SEHNR and FQNEAQ (reference sequence). The V gene lost 1 base and the J gene lost 10 bases, with 8 bases spanning the gap. Written as DNA, the CDR3 is TGTGCCAGCAGCTTAGATACAAAAGAGCAGTTCTTC. Translating gives CASSLDTKEQFF.

In this sample, this clone turned up once. The chain recombines TRBV4-1 with TRBJ2-7; D possibly corresponds to TRBD1 (7 bases). CDR1 and CDR2 (germline): MGHRA, YSYEKL. This CDR3 has 13 amino acids. In DNA form, the CDR3 reads TGCGCAAATTCGCGGGACAGCTCCTACGAGCAGTACTTC. Its protein is CANSRDSSYEQYF.

The rearrangement links TRBV5-5 to TRBJ1-6; 8 positions match TRBD1. V shed 0 bases and J 10 bases; nucleotides not matched to a gene: 3. CDR3 length equals 14 residues. Germline loops: CDR1 SGHKS, CDR2 YYEKEE (reference sequence). CDR3 loop: CASSLDDRGSPLHF. The CDR3 DNA reads TGTGCCAGCAGCTTGGATGACAGGGGATCACCCCTCCACTTT.

This chain uses TRBV12-3 or TRBV12-4 with TRBJ1-1; no clear D. The length of the CDR3 is 13 residues. The germline V and J ends were trimmed by 4 bases and 11 bases, with 17 bases remaining between them. The CDR3 bases are TGTGCCAGCAGTTCCCGAGGTCTAAGGAGGGCTTTCTTT. This sequence encodes CASSSRGLRRAFF.

The chain couples TRBV5-1 to TRBJ2-4; D gene ambiguous. Germline CDR1 is SGHRS and CDR2 is YFSETQ. The germline V and J ends were trimmed by 1 base and 0 bases, with 11 bases remaining between them. The CDR3 has 16 residues. CDR3 region: CASSLREQAAKNIQYF. CDR3 DNA sequence: TGCGCCAGCAGCTTGCGCGAGCAGGCAGCCAAAAACATTCAGTACTTC.

The chain has TRBV30 and TRBJ2-5; no reliable D call. V was cut by 6 bases and J by 2 bases, with 7 bases left in between. This CDR3 comprises 11 residues. The germline V gene has CDR1 GTSNPN and CDR2 SVGIG (reference sequence). CDR3 residues: CACNPQETQYF. The CDR3 DNA sequence: TGTGCCTGCAATCCTCAAGAGACCCAGTACTTC. The variable domain in full, with the rest retrieved from reference TRBV30 and TRBJ2-5, is SQTIHQWPATLVQPVGSPLSLECTVEGTSNPNLYWYRQAAGRGLQLLFYSVGIGQISSEVPQNLSASRPQDRQFILSSKKLLLSDSGFYLCACNPQETQYFGPGTRLLVL.

V is TRBV12-3 or TRBV12-4 and J is TRBJ1-1; D is possibly TRBD1 (5 bases). The germline V and J ends were trimmed by 5 bases and 4 bases, with 11 bases remaining between them. The CDR3 runs 13 residues. The CDR3, as DNA: TGTGCCAGCAGTAACTCTAGGGGCACTGAAGCTTTCTTT. Encoded protein: CASSNSRGTEAFF.

This chain connects TRBV2 to TRBJ2-7, with 7 bases matching TRBD2. The V gene end was trimmed by 3 bases and the J gene end by 3 bases; junction bases not matched to a gene: 8. This CDR3 is built from 15 residues. Germline CDR1 is SNHLY and CDR2 is FYNNEI. CDR3 coding DNA: TGTGCCAGCAGTGACCGGGGGAGGGTTGGCTACGAGCAGTACTTC. Translating gives CASSDRGRVGYEQYF.

V usage is TRBV11-1 and J usage is TRBJ2-5; 7 bases align to TRBD1. The CDR3 is 13 amino acids. Germline CDR1 reads SGHAT; CDR2 reads FQDESV (reference sequence). V lost 3 bases, J lost 4 bases, and 2 bases stayed unmatched. The CDR3 region is CASSLTGRETQYF. DNA for the CDR3: TGTGCCAGCAGCTTGACAGGGAGAGAGACCCAGTACTTC.

The chain uses TRBV11-2 and TRBJ1-2; 9 nucleotides agree with TRBD1. V lost 5 bases, J lost 8 bases, and 9 bases stayed unmatched. Germline values: CDR1 SGHAT, CDR2 FQNNGV. The CDR3 covers 14 residues. For the CDR3, the DNA is TGTGCCAGCAGCCCACAGGGGGCCGTTGGGGGCTACACCTTC. This sequence encodes CASSPQGAVGGYTF.

The chain carries TRBV10-1 and TRBJ1-2; no clear D. V lost 2 bases to trimming and J lost 0 bases, with 4 bases between them. This CDR3 comprises 13 residues. Germline loops: CDR1 WNHNN, CDR2 SYGVQD (reference sequence). In nucleotides, the CDR3 is TGCGCCAGCAGTGAGAACACTAACTATGGCTACACCTTC. It specifies CASSENTNYGYTF.

This clone was recorded only once. The gene calls are TRBV29-1 and TRBJ1-2; 8 bases match TRBD1. This CDR3 is built from 14 residues. With 7 bases clipped from V and 4 bases from J, the junction kept 11 bases outside the gene matches. CDR1 and CDR2 from the germline V gene are SQVTM and ANQGSEA. The CDR3 nucleotides read TGCAGCGCTACGGGACAGGATCTATTCTATGGCTACACCTTC. This codes for CSATGQDLFYGYTF.

This clone has only one observation. DNA for the CDR3: TGTGCCAGCTCAACAACCGGTTCGGGGGCCGGGGGAGATACGCAGTATTTT. Residues: CASSTTGSGAGGDTQYF. J is TRBJ2-3 and V is TRBV18, with D perhaps given as TRBD1 or TRBD2 (6 bases each). The CDR3 totals 17 residues. Trimming stripped 5 bases from V and 5 bases from J, with 23 bases between. CDR1 KGHSH and CDR2 LQKENI come from the germline V gene.

The V gene is TRBV7-2, the J gene TRBJ2-5; a weak D match, TRBD1 (7 bases). This CDR3 is built from 15 residues. V was clipped by 1 base and J by 1 base, with 10 bases between them. The germline V gene has CDR1 SGHTA and CDR2 FQGNSA. In DNA, the CDR3 is TGTGCCAGCAGCTTAGGCAGGGGGGCCCAAGAGACCCAGTACTTC. Encoded protein: CASSLGRGAQETQYF.

The chain is built from TRBV9 and TRBJ1-1, with TRBD1 as a possible D gene (5 bases). Trimming removed 7 bases from V and 10 bases from J, with 8 bases in between. Germline values: CDR1 SGDLS, CDR2 YYNGEE. This CDR3 is 9 amino acids long. CDR3 nucleotides: TGTGCCAGCGGGGCCTTAGCTTTCTTT. Translation: CASGALAFF.

The chain uses TRBV9 and TRBJ1-2; perhaps TRBD1 as D (5 bases). CDR3 length: 14 residues. Trimming removed 4 bases at V and 8 bases at J, with 18 bases between. Germline lookup yields CDR1 SGDLS and CDR2 YYNGEE. CDR3 DNA: TGTGCCAGCAGCCCCGGTAGGGAGTGGGACGGCTACACCTTC. The encoded protein is CASSPGREWDGYTF.

The chain employs TRBV19 and TRBJ2-5, with a tentative D call TRBD1 (6 bases). Trimming pared 0 bases from V and 2 bases from J, leaving 10 bases between. The germline V gene encodes CDR1 LNHDA and CDR2 SQIVND (reference sequence). The CDR3 covers 15 residues. The CDR3 sequence: CASSIDRTGQETQYF. Here the CDR3 DNA reads TGTGCCAGTAGTATAGATCGTACAGGGCAAGAGACCCAGTACTTC.

This clone was counted a single time. The chain is built from TRBV10-2 and TRBJ1-4; D is undetermined. Trimming left V 0 bases short and J 5 bases short, with 4 bases between. The germline V gene encodes CDR1 WSHSY and CDR2 SAAADI. There are 13 residues in the CDR3. This chain's CDR3 is CASSESRNEKLFF. The CDR3, as DNA: TGCGCCAGCAGTGAGTCGAGGAATGAAAAACTGTTTTTT.

The rearrangement links TRBV27 to TRBJ2-5; D gene ambiguous. Germline V lookup: CDR1 MNHEY, CDR2 SMNVEV (reference sequence). The ends were cut back, 4 bases at V and 5 bases at J, with 14 bases in the middle. The CDR3 spans 14 residues. CDR3 loop: CASSYGYPPETQYF. CDR3 DNA sequence: TGTGCCAGCAGTTACGGCTACCCACCTGAGACCCAGTACTTC.

This chain joins TRBV7-9 and TRBJ1-4, with 9 nucleotides matching TRBD1. The CDR3 runs to 15 residues. The V gene's germline CDR1 is SEHNR and CDR2 FQNEAQ (reference sequence). V lost 4 bases, J lost 5 bases, and 5 bases stayed unmatched. The chain's CDR3 is CASSSGQGRNEKLFF. The CDR3 DNA is TGTGCCAGCAGCTCGGGACAGGGAAGGAATGAAAAACTGTTTTTT.

The rearrangement uses TRBV7-9 and TRBJ2-7, with D hard to call. This CDR3 comprises 12 residues. Germline assignment: CDR1 SEHNR and CDR2 FQNEAQ (reference sequence). V was pared by 1 base and J by 4 bases, with 5 bases between. The CDR3 loop reads CASSLVGYEQYF. The DNA for the CDR3 is TGTGCCAGCAGCTTAGTAGGATACGAGCAGTACTTC.

This chain connects TRBV29-1 to TRBJ2-3, with TRBD1 matching 10 bases. Germline V gene sequence: CDR1 SQVTM, CDR2 ANQGSEA. V lost 6 bases to trimming and J lost 5 bases; unmatched junction nucleotides: 11. The CDR3 sequence is 15 residues long. CDR3 DNA sequence: TGCAGCGTCGCCACGGACAGGGGGGATTTAGATACGCAGTATTTT. Translating it yields CSVATDRGDLDTQYF.

This clone was recorded only once. The rearrangement joins TRBV6-2 or TRBV6-3 to TRBJ2-1, with 7 bases identical to TRBD2. CDR1 and CDR2 (germline): MNHEY, SVGEGT. This CDR3 region has 20 residues. The trim removed 0 bases at V and 5 bases at J, leaving 19 bases unmatched. The CDR3 sequence: CASSYSKVGGRGFNDNEQFF. DNA for the CDR3: TGTGCCAGCAGTTACTCGAAAGTCGGCGGGAGAGGATTCAACGACAATGAGCAGTTCTTC.